These 18 T cell receptor beta chains came from one sample sequenced in a study of blood T cell repertoires in COVID-19. Produced via immunoSEQ multiplex PCR; TCRdb's table is partial and in-frame only. The sample shows over 150,000 clones, about 80% of them seen only once. The sequencing sample was made of PBMCs or T cells enriched from blood (not recorded which). These receptor sequences come from a woman aged 55-70 years who had recovered from COVID-19.

The count of this clone is one. The V and J genes are TRBV11-2 and TRBJ2-7; possibly TRBD1 for D (6 bases). CDR1 is SGHAT and CDR2 is FQNNGV in the germline V gene. The CDR3 spans 15 residues. The V and J ends lost 9 bases and 1 base respectively, with 19 bases between them. DNA of the CDR3: TGTGCCAGTACCATACCGGGACACGTTTCCTACGAGCAGTACTTC. Its translation is CASTIPGHVSYEQYF.

The chain couples TRBV7-2 to TRBJ2-3; 9 bases map to TRBD2. CDR3 length: 15 residues. The trim removed 5 bases at V and 3 bases at J, leaving 6 bases unmatched. CDR1 is SGHTA, CDR2 FQGNSA, per germline. This CDR3 reads CASSPLAGGTDTQYF. Written as DNA, the CDR3 is TGTGCCAGCAGCCCCCTGGCGGGGGGGACAGATACGCAGTATTTT. The whole variable domain, filled in from reference TRBV7-2 and TRBJ2-3, reads GAGVSQSPSNKVTEKGKDVELRCDPISGHTALYWYRQSLGQGLEFLIYFQGNSAPDKSGLPSDRFSAERTGGSVSTLTIQRTQQEDSAVYLCASSPLAGGTDTQYFGPGTRLTVL.

This clone was found once. The chain employs TRBV5-1 and TRBJ1-1; 8 positions match TRBD1. The CDR3 is made up of 12 amino acids. Trimming took 5 bases from V and 8 from J; bases not matched to a gene: 5. CDR1 and CDR2 (germline): SGHRS, YFSETQ. DNA of the CDR3: TGCGCCAGCAGTCGGACAGGGAGAGAAGCTTTCTTT. Its translation: CASSRTGREAFF.

V gene TRBV5-1 combines with J gene TRBJ2-3, with 7 bases aligning to TRBD1. The CDR3 covers 16 residues. CDR1 is SGHRS, CDR2 YFSETQ, per germline. V shed 4 bases, J shed 0 bases, and the junction held 8 bases outside the gene matches. The CDR3 region has the DNA TGCGCCAGCAGCCTGCAGGGGACAGTTAGCACAGATACGCAGTATTTT. Protein product: CASSLQGTVSTDTQYF.

The genes are TRBV5-1 and TRBJ2-6; TRBD2 matches 11 bases. This CDR3 has 18 amino acids. Trimming took 0 bases from V and 0 from J; bases not matched to a gene: 2. CDR1 SGHRS and CDR2 YFSETQ come from the germline V gene. For the CDR3, the DNA is TGCGCCAGCAGCTTGGGACTAGCGGGGTCCTCTGGGGCCAACGTCCTGACTTTC. Its translation: CASSLGLAGSSGANVLTF.

The V gene is TRBV5-1, the J gene TRBJ1-3; maybe TRBD1 (5 bases). Germline V gene sequence: CDR1 SGHRS, CDR2 YFSETQ. The CDR3 has 16 residues. V lost 3 bases to trimming and J lost 0 bases, with 13 bases between them. CDR3 sequence (DNA): TGCGCCAGCAGCTCACGGGACTCAAGCTCTGGAAACACCATATATTTT. This translates into CASSSRDSSSGNTIYF. Using reference TRBV5-1 and TRBJ1-3 for the parts outside the CDR3, the full variable domain is KAGVTQTPRYLIKTRGQQVTLSCSPISGHRSVSWYQQTPGQGLQFLFEYFSETQRNKGNFPGRFSGRQFSNSRSEMNVSTLELGDSALYLCASSSRDSSSGNTIYFGEGSWLTVV.

This CDR3 reads CASSLTTGAPLAGANVLTF. For the CDR3, the DNA is TGTGCCAGCAGTTTAACGACAGGGGCCCCACTGGCTGGGGCCAACGTCCTGACTTTC. V and J are TRBV27 and TRBJ2-6; TRBD1 matches 8 bases. There are 19 residues in the CDR3. Germline assignment: CDR1 MNHEY and CDR2 SMNVEV (reference sequence). Unmatched junction bases numbered 11, after V lost 2 bases and J lost 2 bases.

This clone was counted at least ten times. CDR3: CASQKNGQMSYEQYF. CDR3 bases: TGTGCCAGTCAAAAGAACGGACAGATGTCCTACGAGCAGTACTTC. The V call is TRBV19, the J call TRBJ2-7; TRBD1 is a possible D gene (6 bases). The V gene's germline CDR1 is LNHDA and CDR2 SQIVND (reference sequence). The CDR3 loop spans 15 amino acids. Trimming pared 8 bases from V and 1 base from J, leaving 18 bases between. Looking up the rest from reference TRBV19 and TRBJ2-7 gives the full variable domain: DGGITQSPKYLFRKEGQNVTLSCEQNLNHDAMYWYRQDPGQGLRLIYYSQIVNDFQKGDIAEGYSVSREKKESFPLTVTSAQKNPTAFYLCASQKNGQMSYEQYFGPGTRLTVT.

This clone was observed a few times. The chain combines TRBV27 with TRBJ1-4, with D perhaps TRBD1 (5 bases). Germline V gives CDR1 MNHEY, CDR2 SMNVEV (reference sequence). Between the trimmed V and J ends, which lost 2 bases and 7 bases, there was a span of 14 bases. The CDR3 runs to 15 residues. Here the CDR3 reads CASSLIGEAGEKLFF. The CDR3 region has the DNA TGTGCCAGCAGTTTAATAGGGGAGGCAGGTGAAAAACTGTTTTTT.

The CDR3 protein is CASSSTDRGLLYGANVLTF. In DNA, the CDR3 is TGCGCCAGCAGCTCCACCGACAGGGGGCTGTTATATGGGGCCAACGTCCTGACTTTC. The V gene is TRBV5-1, the J gene TRBJ2-6; 10 nucleotides align to TRBD1. Germline CDR1 SGHRS, CDR2 YFSETQ. J was trimmed by 3 bases and V by 3 bases; bases with no gene match: 12. The CDR3 is 19 amino acids. The full variable domain, rest sourced from reference TRBV5-1 and TRBJ2-6, is KAGVTQTPRYLIKTRGQQVTLSCSPISGHRSVSWYQQTPGQGLQFLFEYFSETQRNKGNFPGRFSGRQFSNSRSEMNVSTLELGDSALYLCASSSTDRGLLYGANVLTFGAGSRLTVL.

This clone was recorded only once. The chain is built from TRBV3-1 (or the pseudogene TRBV3-2) and TRBJ1-6, with D uncertain. V was trimmed by 0 bases and J by 6 bases, leaving 6 bases between them. The CDR3 runs to 14 residues. The germline CDR1 and CDR2 sequences are LGHDT and YNNKEL (reference sequence). The CDR3 DNA follows: TGTGCCAGCAGCCAAGAACAGCTTAATTCACCCCTCCACTTT. Its translation is CASSQEQLNSPLHF.

With respect to this clone: This specimen includes other DNA sequences encoding the same CDR3. The rearrangement uses TRBV5-6 and TRBJ2-7; D call uncertain. V was pared by 0 bases and J by 3 bases, with 7 bases between. CDR1 and CDR2 (germline): SGHDT, YYEEEE. This CDR3 comprises 13 residues. The CDR3 DNA reads as TGTGCCAGCAGCTTGGAGCTAAACTACGAGCAGTACTTC. This sequence encodes CASSLELNYEQYF.

The chain combines TRBV10-1 with TRBJ2-7; D possibly corresponds to TRBD1 (6 bases). The V gene lost 8 bases and the J gene lost 6 bases, with 17 bases spanning the gap. The CDR3 contains 13 residues. Germline CDR1 is WNHNN and CDR2 is SYGVQD (reference sequence). In DNA form, the CDR3 reads TGCGCCAGCGCACAGGGTAGATTCGGCGAGCAGTACTTC. This translates into CASAQGRFGEQYF.

This clone was seen a few times. In DNA form, the CDR3 reads TGTGCCAGCAGCGGGCTTGGACTAGCGCCGGCGGGAGAGACCCAGTACTTC. This gives the protein CASSGLGLAPAGETQYF. V gene TRBV9 combines with J gene TRBJ2-5; TRBD2 matches at 9 bases. Losses at the gene ends were 3 bases for V and 4 bases for J; bases not matched to a gene: 13. Germline CDR1 reads SGDLS; CDR2 reads YYNGEE. There are 17 residues in the CDR3.

This chain connects TRBV18 to TRBJ2-3; no firm D call. Germline V gives CDR1 KGHSH, CDR2 LQKENI. The V gene lost 3 bases and the J gene lost 3 bases, with 4 bases spanning the gap. The CDR3 spans 12 residues. CDR3 nucleotide sequence: TGTGCCAGCTCACCTACTACAGATACGCAGTATTTT. This sequence encodes CASSPTTDTQYF.

The V call is TRBV3-1 (or the pseudogene TRBV3-2), the J call TRBJ2-1, with TRBD2 matching 10 bases. This CDR3 region has 15 residues. Trimming removed 4 bases from V and 4 bases from J; junction bases left unmatched: 4. In germline, CDR1 is LGHDT, CDR2 YNNKEL (reference sequence). The DNA for the CDR3 is TGTGCCAGCAGCCGGGGACTAGCGCCTTACAATGAGCAGTTCTTC. This translates into CASSRGLAPYNEQFF.

The chain is built from TRBV6-5 and TRBJ1-1; no clear D gene. The V gene's germline CDR1 is MNHEY and CDR2 SVGAGI. The length of the CDR3 is 12 residues. Trimming took off 7 bases at V and 5 bases at J, with 11 bases between the two ends. CDR3 amino acids: CASTILLTEAFF. The CDR3 region has the DNA TGTGCCAGCACTATACTCTTGACTGAAGCTTTCTTT.

This clone was picked up one time. The rearrangement links TRBV14 to TRBJ1-1; D is possibly TRBD1 (5 bases). There are 14 residues in the CDR3. Germline V gene data show CDR1 as SGHDN and CDR2 as FVKESK. V dropped 6 bases and J dropped 5 bases, with 16 bases sitting between them. Here the CDR3 DNA reads TGTGCCAGCAGGCGAGAGGGGCGGGGGACTGAAGCTTTCTTT. It translates to CASRREGRGTEAFF. The full variable domain, completed using reference TRBV14 and TRBJ1-1, is EAGVTQFPSHSVIEKGQTVTLRCDPISGHDNLYWYRRVMGKEIKFLLHFVKESKQDESGMPNNRFLAERTGGTYSTLKVQPAELEDSGVYFCASRREGRGTEAFFGQGTRLTVV.